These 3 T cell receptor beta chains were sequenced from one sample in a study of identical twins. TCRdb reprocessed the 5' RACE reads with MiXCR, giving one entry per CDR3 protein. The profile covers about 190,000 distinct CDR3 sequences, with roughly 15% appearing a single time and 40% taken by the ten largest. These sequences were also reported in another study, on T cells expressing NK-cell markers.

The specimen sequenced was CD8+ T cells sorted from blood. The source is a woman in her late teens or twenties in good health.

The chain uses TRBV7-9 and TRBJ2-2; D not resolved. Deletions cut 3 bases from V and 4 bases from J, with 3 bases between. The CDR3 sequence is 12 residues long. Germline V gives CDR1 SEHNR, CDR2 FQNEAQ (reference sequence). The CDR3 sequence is CASSFFTGELFF. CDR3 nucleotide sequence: TGTGCCAGCAGCTTCTTCACCGGGGAGCTGTTTTTT.

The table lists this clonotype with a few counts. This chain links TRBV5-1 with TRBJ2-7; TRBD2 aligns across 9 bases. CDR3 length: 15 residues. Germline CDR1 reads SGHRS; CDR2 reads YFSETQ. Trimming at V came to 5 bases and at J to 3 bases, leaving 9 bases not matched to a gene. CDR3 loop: CASRKSSGIYYEQYF. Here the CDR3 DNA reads TGCGCCAGCAGGAAGTCTAGCGGGATATACTACGAGCAGTACTTC.

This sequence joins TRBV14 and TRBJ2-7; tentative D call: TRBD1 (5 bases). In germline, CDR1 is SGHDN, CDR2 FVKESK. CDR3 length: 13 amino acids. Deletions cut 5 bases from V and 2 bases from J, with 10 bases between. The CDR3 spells CASSWGEAYEQYF. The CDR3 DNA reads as TGTGCCAGCAGCTGGGGCGAAGCCTACGAGCAGTACTTC.